The 17 T cell receptor beta chains below come from one sample, sequenced in a study of blood T cell repertoires in COVID-19. Sequencing was performed with immunoSEQ multiplex PCR; in TCRdb, only in-frame clones are kept and a portion is missing. The profile shows 150,000 or so clones, about 85% of them singletons. The specimen was peripheral blood. The receptor set was obtained from a man between 60 and 70 years old with COVID-19, enrolled during active disease.

The chain is built from TRBV28 and TRBJ1-1; 9 nucleotides agree with TRBD1. J gave up 1 base and V 7 bases, and 13 bases lay outside the gene matches. The CDR3 contains 17 residues. Germline loops: CDR1 MDHEN, CDR2 SYDVKM. CDR3 coding DNA: TGTGCCAGCACCCCCCCCGGGACAGGGTGGGGGAACACTGAAGCTTTCTTT. Translating gives CASTPPGTGWGNTEAFF.

The CDR3 spells CASSTRTGLSGELFF. Here the CDR3 DNA reads TGTGCCAGCAGTACAAGGACAGGGTTATCCGGGGAGCTGTTTTTT. The gene calls are TRBV6-2 or TRBV6-3 and TRBJ2-2; 8 positions match TRBD1. The CDR3 is 15 residues long. J was trimmed by 6 bases and V by 5 bases; bases with no gene match: 8. Germline CDR1 reads MNHEY; CDR2 reads SVGEGT.

The chain employs TRBV5-5 and TRBJ2-7; D might be TRBD1 (5 bases). CDR1 and CDR2 from the germline V gene are SGHKS and YYEKEE (reference sequence). The CDR3 contains 14 residues. Trimming left V 1 base short and J 0 bases short, with 8 bases between. The CDR3 reads CASSLWGSSYEQYF. Here the CDR3 DNA reads TGTGCCAGCAGCTTGTGGGGCAGCTCCTACGAGCAGTACTTC.

This rearrangement joins TRBV14 to TRBJ1-1; 9 nucleotides align to TRBD1. V lost 4 bases to trimming and J lost 5 bases; unmatched junction nucleotides: 2. This CDR3 has 13 residues. CDR1 SGHDN and CDR2 FVKESK come from the germline V gene. CDR3 protein: CASSLTGGTEAFF. Here the CDR3 DNA reads TGTGCCAGCAGCCTGACAGGGGGAACTGAAGCTTTCTTT.

This clone was observed a few times. The chain carries TRBV30 and TRBJ2-2, with D possibly being TRBD1 (5 bases). This CDR3 is built from 13 residues. Deletions cut 3 bases from V and 7 bases from J, with 12 bases between. The V gene's germline CDR1 is GTSNPN and CDR2 SVGIG (reference sequence). The CDR3 sequence is CAWSGRVDGELFF. CDR3 bases: TGTGCCTGGAGCGGCAGGGTGGACGGGGAGCTGTTTTTT. The full variable domain, in which reference TRBV30 and TRBJ2-2 provide the parts outside the CDR3, is SQTIHQWPATLVQPVGSPLSLECTVEGTSNPNLYWYRQAAGRGLQLLFYSVGIGQISSEVPQNLSASRPQDRQFILSSKKLLLSDSGFYLCAWSGRVDGELFFGEGSRLTVL.

About this clone itself: The same CDR3 can be traced to other DNA sequences in this sample. The chain employs TRBV6-5 and TRBJ1-3; D might be TRBD1 (5 bases). In germline, CDR1 is MNHEY, CDR2 SVGAGI. The CDR3 runs to 13 residues. The ends were cut back, 7 bases at V and 5 bases at J, with 12 bases in the middle. CDR3 in amino acids: CASNQGYRNTIYF. In DNA, the CDR3 is TGTGCCAGCAATCAGGGTTACAGAAACACCATATATTTT.

The V and J genes are TRBV5-6 and TRBJ1-6, with TRBD1 identical over 7 bases. The CDR3 length is 15 residues. The V gene end was trimmed by 4 bases and the J gene end by 7 bases; junction bases not matched to a gene: 8. The germline V gene has CDR1 SGHDT and CDR2 YYEEEE. This chain's CDR3 is CASSTKGTVNSPLHF. CDR3 in DNA: TGTGCCAGCAGCACAAAAGGGACAGTGAATTCACCCCTCCACTTT.

This clone was seen just once. The V and J genes are TRBV24-1 and TRBJ1-3; possible D gene TRBD1, 5 bases. The CDR3 totals 16 residues. The V end lost 2 bases, the J end lost 2 bases, and 12 bases lay between the germline ends. The V gene's germline CDR1 is KGHDR and CDR2 SFDVKD. The CDR3 DNA follows: TGTGCCACCAGTGATTCAACAACGGGGGCTGGAAACACCATATATTTT. Residues: CATSDSTTGAGNTIYF.

This chain links TRBV20-1 with TRBJ1-1; D is uncertain. From germline, CDR1 is DFQATT and CDR2 SNEGSKA (reference sequence). V was cut by 5 bases and J by 8 bases, with 12 bases left in between. The CDR3 contains 11 residues. CDR3 bases: TGCAGTGCTGGAGTTTTCTCCGAAGCTTTCTTT. Translation: CSAGVFSEAFF.

This clone has just one count. The genes are TRBV4-1 and TRBJ1-3; no clear D gene. The CDR3 covers 15 residues. Germline-derived CDR1 and CDR2 are MGHRA and YSYEKL. Trimming removed 1 base at V and 4 bases at J, with 11 bases between. In nucleotides, the CDR3 is TGCGCCAGCAGCCAAGTGGCGGGCGGCGGAAACACCATATATTTT. It specifies CASSQVAGGGNTIYF.

This chain uses TRBV6-5 with TRBJ1-1; tentative D call: TRBD1 (5 bases). The CDR3 loop spans 15 amino acids. Trimming stripped 7 bases from V and 1 base from J, with 16 bases between. Germline CDR1 reads MNHEY; CDR2 reads SVGAGI. CDR3 residues: CASTTLGAPNTEAFF. The DNA of the CDR3 is TGTGCCAGCACCACTTTAGGGGCCCCGAACACTGAAGCTTTCTTT.

V gene TRBV7-2 combines with J gene TRBJ2-1; 7 positions agree with TRBD2. Germline-derived CDR1 and CDR2 are SGHTA and FQGNSA. The V segment lost 5 bases and the J segment 9 bases; nucleotides outside the gene matches: 13. The CDR3 covers 15 residues. The CDR3 nucleotides are TGTGCCAGCAGCCCAAAGGGCGGGGGATCGCGTGAGCAGTTCTTC. Translated, it gives CASSPKGGGSREQFF. Based on the CDR3 plus reference TRBV7-2 and TRBJ2-1, the full variable domain is GAGVSQSPSNKVTEKGKDVELRCDPISGHTALYWYRQSLGQGLEFLIYFQGNSAPDKSGLPSDRFSAERTGGSVSTLTIQRTQQEDSAVYLCASSPKGGGSREQFFGPGTRLTVL.

The gene calls are TRBV6-5 and TRBJ1-2; no definite D call. The germline V and J ends were trimmed by 2 bases and 7 bases, with 11 bases remaining between them. Germline V gene lookup returns CDR1 MNHEY and CDR2 SVGAGI. The CDR3 sequence is 13 residues long. The CDR3 DNA sequence: TGTGCCAGCAGTTACGGCACACGCGGTGGCTACACCTTC. As protein: CASSYGTRGGYTF.

CDR3 coding DNA: TGTGCCAGCAGTTCGGACAGGGAAAAACTGTTTTTT. This encodes CASSSDREKLFF. The rearrangement joins TRBV12-3 or TRBV12-4 to TRBJ1-4; 7 bases are a match to TRBD1. This CDR3 contains 12 residues. V shed 4 bases, J shed 8 bases, and the junction held 1 base outside the gene matches.

This rearrangement joins TRBV6-1 to TRBJ2-3; 9 nucleotides align to TRBD1. Per the germline V gene, CDR1 is MNHNS and CDR2 is SASEGT. Trimming cost V 3 bases and J 2 bases; bases outside gene matches: 3. The CDR3 covers 15 residues. For the CDR3, the DNA is TGTGCCAGCAGTGACCGGGACAGGGACACAGATACGCAGTATTTT. As protein: CASSDRDRDTDTQYF.

The chain combines TRBV6-2 or TRBV6-3 with TRBJ2-7; 8 positions match TRBD1. This CDR3 region has 14 residues. Germline values: CDR1 MNHEY, CDR2 SVGEGT. The V and J ends lost 2 bases and 4 bases, in that order; junction bases with no gene match: 4. The chain's CDR3 is CASSYQGARYEQYF. CDR3 nucleotides: TGTGCCAGCAGTTACCAGGGGGCGCGGTACGAGCAGTACTTC.

V and J are TRBV18 and TRBJ2-2; 9 bases fit TRBD1. Looked up from germline, CDR1 is KGHSH and CDR2 is LQKENI. The CDR3 extends over 13 amino acids. Trimming took 3 bases from V and 17 from J; bases not matched to a gene: 10. Here the CDR3 reads CASSPPGTGKVFF. CDR3 sequence (DNA): TGTGCCAGCTCACCGCCCGGGACAGGGAAGGTCTTTTTT.